These 18 T cell receptor beta chains share one sample of origin, sequenced in a study of beta chain features in type 1 diabetes. Expressed TCRB transcripts were sequenced because the entire RNA isolate underwent reverse transcription. The protocol was immunoSEQ multiplex PCR, while the TCRdb copy is restricted to in-frame clones and leaves out a portion. The sample has 220,000 or so clones, under 70% seen once. Sequenced material: naive CD4+ T cells from blood. These receptors all stem from a man in his thirties or forties in good health.

The V and J genes are TRBV4-1 and TRBJ2-7, with TRBD1 as a possible D gene (6 bases). Germline CDR1 reads MGHRA; CDR2 reads YSYEKL. The V and J ends lost 4 bases and 2 bases respectively, with 12 bases between them. The CDR3 sequence is 14 residues long. This chain's CDR3 is CASSPLTGPYEQYF. The DNA for the CDR3 is TGCGCCAGCAGCCCTCTGACAGGCCCCTACGAGCAGTACTTC.

The chain uses TRBV9 and TRBJ2-6; tentative D call: TRBD2 (5 bases). CDR1 SGDLS and CDR2 YYNGEE come from the germline V gene. V was clipped by 0 bases and J by 0 bases, with 13 bases between them. The CDR3 totals 18 residues. The CDR3, as DNA: TGTGCCAGCAGCGTAGCTGGGAGACTAAGCTCTGGGGCCAACGTCCTGACTTTC. Amino acid sequence: CASSVAGRLSSGANVLTF.

This chain joins TRBV29-1 and TRBJ2-2; D call uncertain. This CDR3 region has 11 residues. Germline V gene lookup returns CDR1 SQVTM and CDR2 ANQGSEA. V dropped 5 bases and J dropped 9 bases, with 10 bases sitting between them. This chain's CDR3 is CSVCTDWELFF. The CDR3 region has the DNA TGCAGCGTTTGTACCGACTGGGAGCTGTTTTTT.

This clone has only one observation. This CDR3 is also generated by other DNA sequences in the sample. The V call is TRBV20-1, the J call TRBJ2-7, with D unresolved. The CDR3 is 10 amino acids. V gave up 5 bases and J gave up 5 bases, with 7 bases separating them. In germline, CDR1 is DFQATT, CDR2 SNEGSKA (reference sequence). The CDR3 DNA is TGCAGTGCTCGGAGTAACGAGCAGTACTTC. The encoded protein is CSARSNEQYF.

This clone was detected only a few times. J is TRBJ2-1 and V is TRBV30; perhaps TRBD2 as D (5 bases). The CDR3 covers 13 residues. Germline V CDR1 and CDR2: GTSNPN, SVGIG (reference sequence). Trimming removed 0 bases at V and 9 bases at J, with 12 bases between. The CDR3 nucleotides are TGTGCCTGGAGTGTGGTGGGAGCTTCTGAGCAGTTCTTC. Translated: CAWSVVGASEQFF.

The chain links TRBV7-2 to TRBJ2-5, with 7 positions matching TRBD2. Per germline, CDR1 SGHTA and CDR2 FQGNSA. The CDR3 length is 16 residues. With V trimmed by 2 bases and J by 2 bases, 8 bases remained unmatched. The CDR3 nucleotides are TGTGCCAGCAGCTTACGAAGTCCGGGACTACAAGAGACCCAGTACTTC. Translation gives CASSLRSPGLQETQYF.

The chain combines TRBV25-1 with TRBJ2-7, with unresolved D. Germline CDR1 and CDR2: MGHDK and SYGVNS. V lost 6 bases, J lost 0 bases, and 9 bases lay in between. This CDR3 region has 13 residues. In DNA form, the CDR3 reads TGTGCCAGCAGGGGGATGCACTCCTACGAGCAGTACTTC. Protein: CASRGMHSYEQYF.

This clone was seen just once. This chain joins TRBV2 and TRBJ2-1; D remains ambiguous. Between the trimmed V and J ends, which lost 2 bases and 6 bases, there was a span of 5 bases. Germline V gene data show CDR1 as SNHLY and CDR2 as FYNNEI. This CDR3 is built from 12 residues. In DNA, the CDR3 is TGTGCCAGCAGTGAACGCGCCAATGAGCAGTTCTTC. Amino acid sequence: CASSERANEQFF.

This chain links TRBV12-5 with TRBJ2-1; D remains ambiguous. Germline V CDR1 and CDR2: LGHNT, FRNRAP. This CDR3 has 15 amino acids. Trimming left V 5 bases short and J 0 bases short, with 11 bases between. CDR3 amino acids: CASGPLRSSYNEQFF. The CDR3 DNA reads as TGTGCTAGTGGTCCCCTGCGGAGCTCCTACAATGAGCAGTTCTTC.

This chain joins TRBV30 and TRBJ1-4; D perhaps matches TRBD1 (6 bases). Trimming pared 3 bases from V and 8 bases from J, leaving 13 bases between. The germline V gene has CDR1 GTSNPN and CDR2 SVGIG (reference sequence). CDR3 length: 13 amino acids. The DNA of the CDR3 is TGTGCCTGGAGCCGCAGGGGTCGGGAAAAACTGTTTTTT. Amino acid sequence: CAWSRRGREKLFF.

The chain links TRBV5-1 to TRBJ1-1, with TRBD1 matching 7 bases. The CDR3 length is 14 residues. J lost 1 base, V lost 3 bases, and 3 bases had no gene match. The V gene's germline CDR1 is SGHRS and CDR2 YFSETQ. CDR3 DNA sequence: TGCGCCAGCAGCTCGGGACAGTCGAACACTGAAGCTTTCTTT. It specifies CASSSGQSNTEAFF. Based on the CDR3 plus reference TRBV5-1 and TRBJ1-1, the full variable domain is KAGVTQTPRYLIKTRGQQVTLSCSPISGHRSVSWYQQTPGQGLQFLFEYFSETQRNKGNFPGRFSGRQFSNSRSEMNVSTLELGDSALYLCASSSGQSNTEAFFGQGTRLTVV.

This chain connects TRBV14 to TRBJ2-4; D gene unclear. Deletions cut 5 bases from V and 3 bases from J, with 11 bases between. The CDR3 runs 14 residues. CDR1 and CDR2 from the germline V gene are SGHDN and FVKESK. The CDR3 DNA sequence: TGTGCCAGCAGCTTAAAGTCTAACAAAAACATTCAGTACTTC. This gives the protein CASSLKSNKNIQYF.

The rearrangement joins TRBV10-3 to TRBJ1-1; D ambiguous. This CDR3 region has 12 residues. The V and J ends lost 6 bases and 0 bases respectively, with 5 bases between them. Germline V gene lookup returns CDR1 ENHRY and CDR2 SYGVKD. The CDR3 DNA sequence: TGTGCCATCAGCCCCGTGAACACTGAAGCTTTCTTT. Translating it yields CAISPVNTEAFF.

The chain is built from TRBV10-3 and TRBJ1-5, with D unresolved. Trimming pared 2 bases from V and 4 bases from J, leaving 6 bases between. Germline lookup yields CDR1 ENHRY and CDR2 SYGVKD. The CDR3 spans 13 residues. This CDR3 is CAISEGVNQPQHF. The CDR3 DNA reads as TGTGCCATCAGTGAGGGAGTGAATCAGCCCCAGCATTTT.

This clone was counted a few times. This chain links TRBV10-1 with TRBJ2-7; 9 positions agree with TRBD2. There are 15 residues in the CDR3. The junction had 7 bases not matched to a gene; V was cut back by 5 bases and J by 2 bases. Germline V CDR1 and CDR2: WNHNN, SYGVQD (reference sequence). CDR3: CASSPGSGGAYEQYF. The CDR3 region has the DNA TGCGCCAGCAGTCCAGGTAGCGGGGGAGCCTACGAGCAGTACTTC.

The chain joins TRBV4-3 to TRBJ2-7, with unresolved D. This CDR3 has 15 residues. In germline, CDR1 is LGHNA, CDR2 YSLEER. V was pared by 0 bases and J by 4 bases, with 13 bases between. The CDR3 region is CASSQDLGSGYEQYF. The CDR3 nucleotides are TGCGCCAGCAGCCAAGATCTGGGGTCGGGTTACGAGCAGTACTTC.

This chain uses TRBV7-9 with TRBJ1-3; D may be TRBD1 (5 bases). Germline loops: CDR1 SEHNR, CDR2 FQNEAQ (reference sequence). The CDR3 consists of 16 residues. V dropped 5 bases and J dropped 3 bases, with 17 bases sitting between them. The CDR3 nucleotides read TGTGCCAGCAGCAAAGAGGGCGGGACGAGTGGAAACACCATATATTTT. Protein product: CASSKEGGTSGNTIYF.

The chain combines TRBV27 with TRBJ2-3; 9 nucleotides align to TRBD1. CDR3 length: 17 residues. Germline CDR1 reads MNHEY; CDR2 reads SMNVEV (reference sequence). J lost 3 bases, V lost 5 bases, and 12 bases had no gene match. The DNA for the CDR3 is TGTGCCAGCAGTAGGATAACAGGGGGCTCAGGGACAGATACGCAGTATTTT. Translating it yields CASSRITGGSGTDTQYF.